This T cell receptor (beta chain) was obtained from a study of beta chain features in type 1 diabetes. Whole-study findings and limits: The naive, central memory and Treg TCRB repertoires looked more alike in patients than they did in healthy donors. People with Type 1 diabetes carried modestly yet significantly shorter TCRB CDR3s in all four CD4+ subsets.

This CDR3 has 12 amino acids. Germline CDR1 reads SNHLY; CDR2 reads FYNNEI. The V and J ends lost 1 base and 8 bases respectively, with 8 bases between them. On this clone itself: Its specificity is not known.

Expressed TCRB transcripts got sequenced, as all isolated RNA was reverse transcribed. Each stem cell-like memory T cell sample yielded 950,000 to 1,200,000 reads on average. Produced via immunoSEQ multiplex PCR; TCRdb's table is partial and in-frame only. The sample contains roughly 50,000 clones, around 40% of which appear only once. This sequence originates from a man aged 30-40 years with type 1 diabetes. The sample consisted of stem cell memory CD4+ T cells from blood. The V and J genes are TRBV2 and TRBJ1-2; D not certain. The CDR3 reads CASSEGALGYTF. The CDR3 DNA is TGTGCCAGCAGTGAAGGGGCTTTGGGCTACACCTTC. The complete variable domain, with remaining parts taken from reference TRBV2 and TRBJ1-2, reads EPEVTQTPSHQVTQMGQEVILRCVPISNHLYFYWYRQILGQKVEFLVSFYNNEISEKSEIFDDQFSVERPDGSNFTLKIRSTKLEDSAMYFCASSEGALGYTFGSGTRLTVV.